A selection of T cell receptor beta chains follows, all from one sample in a study of cytomegalovirus exposure and HLA in healthy donors. The method was immunoSEQ multiplex PCR; TCRdb's version includes in-frame clones alone and lacks a portion of them. The profile covers 160,000 or so clones, with 85% to 90% appearing a single time and 2.5% to 3% taken by the ten largest. The material sequenced was PBMCs. These receptors came from a man in his late teens or twenties in good health and CMV-seronegative. The CDR3 runs from the conserved cysteine through the conserved F or W. A D gene is named only where the DNA matches it firmly. Rows may omit the clone size; those that give it use once, few, many or a size class.

v_call	clone_size	j_call	d_call	cdr3_aa	cdr3_nt
TRBV30	NA	TRBJ1-5	NA	CAWSFRDNSNQPQHF	TGTGCCTGGAGCTTCCGGGACAATAGCAATCAGCCCCAGCATTTT
TRBV6-1	NA	TRBJ1-2	TRBD1	CASCRDRASGYTF	TGTGCCAGCTGCCGGGACAGGGCGTCTGGCTACACCTTC
TRBV27	NA	TRBJ1-4	NA	CASSSNSWAGRVEKLFF	TGTGCCAGCAGTTCTAACAGCTGGGCGGGTAGGGTGGAAAAACTGTTTTTT
TRBV4-2	NA	TRBJ2-1	NA	CASSQEGTSSYNEQFF	TGTGCCAGCAGCCAAGAGGGGACAAGCTCCTACAATGAGCAGTTCTTC
TRBV27	NA	TRBJ2-1	NA	CASSSLAPYNEQFF	TGTGCCAGCAGTTCCCTAGCGCCTTACAATGAGCAGTTCTTC
TRBV29-1	NA	TRBJ1-5	NA	CSVLPGDSNQPQHF	TGCAGCGTTTTACCGGGGGACAGCAATCAGCCCCAGCATTTT
TRBV6-5	once	TRBJ2-5	TRBD1	CASSLGTGAQTQYF	TGTGCCAGCAGTTTGGGGACAGGTGCACAGACCCAGTACTTC
TRBV7-2	few	TRBJ1-5	NA	CASSLSQGNQPQHF	TGTGCCAGCAGCTTATCACAGGGCAATCAGCCCCAGCATTTT
TRBV28	NA	TRBJ2-1	NA	CASSSSTGYEQFF	TGTGCCAGCAGTTCCTCGACAGGTTATGAGCAGTTCTTC
TRBV5-1	NA	TRBJ2-5	TRBD2	CASSLGRPTSGSRETQYF	TGCGCCAGCAGCTTGGGTCGACCGACTAGCGGGAGTCGCGAGACCCAGTACTTC
TRBV29-1	NA	TRBJ2-1	TRBD2	CSVSSGSGYNEQFF	TGCAGCGTTTCTAGCGGGAGTGGATACAATGAGCAGTTCTTC
TRBV6-5	NA	TRBJ2-1	NA	CASSSPGSRDNEQFF	TGTGCCAGCAGTTCGCCGGGTTCCCGGGACAATGAGCAGTTCTTC
TRBV27	NA	TRBJ1-2	TRBD1	CASSAQGAGGYTF	TGTGCCAGCAGTGCGCAGGGGGCGGGTGGCTACACCTTC
TRBV11-2	NA	TRBJ1-4	TRBD1	CASSLKGASKLFF	TGTGCCAGCAGCTTAAAGGGGGCGTCTAAACTGTTTTTT
TRBV4-2	few	TRBJ1-4	NA	CASSPDRRGEKLFF	TGTGCCAGCAGCCCGGACCGGCGGGGCGAAAAACTGTTTTTT
TRBV19	few	TRBJ1-1	TRBD1	CASKGQGMNTEAFF	TGTGCCAGTAAGGGACAGGGAATGAACACTGAAGCTTTCTTT
TRBV19	few	TRBJ2-7	TRBD2	CASSIVTSGSYEQYF	TGTGCCAGTAGTATAGTAACTAGCGGTTCCTACGAGCAGTACTTC
TRBV28	NA	TRBJ2-1	TRBD1	CASSLGLRDRGHNEQFF	TGTGCCAGCAGTTTAGGGCTCCGGGACAGGGGTCACAATGAGCAGTTCTTC
TRBV10-3	NA	TRBJ2-2	NA	CAISSGGELFF	TGTGCCATCAGTAGCGGCGGGGAGCTGTTTTTT
TRBV5-1	once	TRBJ2-3	TRBD1	CASSSGTGVTDTQYF	TGCGCCAGCAGTTCCGGGACAGGGGTCACAGATACGCAGTATTTT
TRBV19	NA	TRBJ2-7	NA	CASSVQGIHEQYF	TGTGCCAGTAGTGTCCAGGGGATCCACGAGCAGTACTTC
TRBV2	once	TRBJ1-1	TRBD1	CASLRDRENTEAFF	TGTGCCAGCCTCCGGGACAGGGAGAACACTGAAGCTTTCTTT
TRBV19	NA	TRBJ2-7	NA	CASSNTPTGTSNEQYF	TGTGCCAGTAGCAATACCCCCACCGGGACTTCCAACGAGCAGTACTTC
TRBV11-3	NA	TRBJ2-1	TRBD2	CASSLNSGGYNEQFF	TGTGCCAGCAGCTTAAATAGCGGGGGTTACAATGAGCAGTTCTTC
TRBV27	NA	TRBJ2-1	TRBD1	CASSYGQGYNEQFF	TGTGCCAGCAGTTACGGACAGGGATACAATGAGCAGTTCTTC
TRBV27	NA	TRBJ2-7	NA	CASKVKPGLSFYEQYF	TGTGCCAGCAAGGTTAAACCGGGACTGTCCTTTTACGAGCAGTACTTC
TRBV27	NA	TRBJ1-5	TRBD1	CASSFPAPWTGRYQPQHF	TGTGCCAGCAGTTTCCCGGCCCCGTGGACAGGGAGGTATCAGCCCCAGCATTTT
TRBV13	NA	TRBJ2-3	TRBD2	CASSSLAGDGTDTQYF	TGTGCCAGCAGCTCCCTAGCGGGAGATGGCACAGATACGCAGTATTTT
TRBV27	NA	TRBJ1-1	TRBD1	CASRRQGENTEAFF	TGTGCCAGCAGGAGACAGGGCGAGAACACTGAAGCTTTCTTT
TRBV5-8	NA	TRBJ1-2	NA	CASSLAGDGYTF	TGTGCCAGCAGCTTGGCCGGAGATGGCTACACCTTC
TRBV28	NA	TRBJ2-7	TRBD2	CASSFRGETSYEQYF	TGTGCCAGCAGTTTTCGGGGGGAGACCTCCTACGAGCAGTACTTC
TRBV19	NA	TRBJ1-2	TRBD1	CASSSPGRGLYGYTF	TGTGCCAGTAGTTCCCCAGGCAGGGGGCTGTATGGCTACACCTTC
TRBV5-4	NA	TRBJ2-3	TRBD2	CASSQPPSGGFTDTQYF	TGTGCCAGCAGCCAACCACCTAGCGGGGGGTTCACAGATACGCAGTATTTT
TRBV28	NA	TRBJ2-7	NA	CASSPPDNSYEQYF	TGTGCCAGCAGTCCTCCGGACAATTCCTACGAGCAGTACTTC
TRBV5-1	NA	TRBJ2-2	NA	CASSPIQGKWGELFF	TGCGCCAGCAGCCCGATCCAGGGGAAGTGGGGGGAGCTGTTTTTT
TRBV28	NA	TRBJ1-4	TRBD1	CASSQTGATNEKLFF	TGTGCCAGCAGTCAGACAGGGGCAACTAATGAAAAACTGTTTTTT
TRBV7-9	NA	TRBJ1-5	NA	CASSLRDKGSNQPQHF	TGTGCCAGCAGCTTACGGGACAAAGGGAGCAATCAGCCCCAGCATTTT
TRBV7-9	NA	TRBJ2-7	NA	CASSTAGDPSYEQYF	TGTGCCAGCAGCACGGCAGGGGATCCTTCCTACGAGCAGTACTTC
TRBV2	NA	TRBJ1-2	NA	CASSEGEPGSYGYTF	TGTGCCAGCAGTGAAGGGGAGCCGGGAAGCTATGGCTACACCTTC
TRBV27	NA	TRBJ2-5	NA	CARPTGQGRGETQYF	TGTGCCAGACCCACTGGGCAAGGCAGGGGAGAGACCCAGTACTTC
TRBV2	NA	TRBJ2-1	TRBD2	CASSDASGRIYNEQFF	TGTGCCAGCAGTGACGCTAGCGGGAGGATATACAATGAGCAGTTCTTC
TRBV14	once	TRBJ2-2	NA	CASSPGPGELFF	TGTGCCAGCAGCCCCGGTCCTGGGGAGCTGTTTTTT
TRBV7-8	NA	TRBJ2-7	NA	CASSFDRTNYEQYF	TGTGCCAGCAGCTTTGACAGGACCAACTACGAGCAGTACTTC
TRBV6-5	once	TRBJ2-7	NA	CASSYSSSQEQYF	TGTGCCAGCAGTTACTCGTCTAGTCAGGAGCAGTACTTC
TRBV7-2	NA	TRBJ2-5	NA	CASSLAIGSGQETQYF	TGTGCCAGCAGCTTAGCGATTGGCTCAGGACAAGAGACCCAGTACTTC
TRBV6-4	NA	TRBJ2-3	TRBD1	CASSVTGSADTQYF	TGTGCCAGCAGTGTGACAGGGTCAGCAGATACGCAGTATTTT
TRBV5-1	NA	TRBJ2-5	NA	CASSSGAWAETQYF	TGCGCCAGCAGCTCGGGAGCCTGGGCGGAGACCCAGTACTTC